This T cell receptor (beta chain) stems from a study of identical twins. General study points: Cross-sectional statistical analysis was relied on for the conclusions, without the same donors being followed.

TCRdb processed the 5' RACE reads anew with MiXCR; each CDR3 protein has one entry. The sample shows around 1.7 million distinct CDR3 sequences, around 33% of them seen only once. The CDR3 extends over 13 amino acids. Trimming removed 4 bases from V and 8 bases from J; junction bases left unmatched: 10. Germline V gene sequence: CDR1 DFQATT, CDR2 SNEGSKA (reference sequence). To note about this clonotype: The antigen is undetermined.

The receptor was isolated from a newborn girl in good health. Sequences were obtained from cord blood. The chain recombines TRBV20-1 with TRBJ1-2, with 7 bases that match TRBD1. The CDR3 here is CSAIGTALRGYTF. The CDR3 nucleotides read TGCAGTGCTATTGGGACAGCGCTACGGGGCTACACCTTC.